The sequence of this T cell receptor (beta chain) was determined in a study of blood T cell repertoires in COVID-19 (dated by TCRdb to the early 2020s). As for the study more broadly: Samples from collaborators originated in the United States, Italy and Spain and spanned both the acute and convalescent phases of COVID-19. The prospective study material was composed of cDNA or gDNA derived from T cells, B-cell-depleted T cells, or PBMCs. Subjects who had been exposed to COVID-19, were actively infected with it, or had recovered from it provided the deeply sampled blood TCRbeta repertoires that made up the dataset. The repertoires were made available in a free public database intended to serve as a resource for research on the immune response to SARS-CoV-2. Samples were obtained from the ongoing ImmuneRACE study (first 160 participants) and from over 1,000 subjects provided by 6 global collaborators. A de-identified subject ID, COVID-19 status, age in years and sex were almost always included in the sample metadata. Where available, HLA class I and class II types were taken from metadata supplied by the sample provider and were not determined by assay-based typing.

What the study reported, not specific to this receptor: Clinical and demographic metadata were provided uncurated, with the amount varying by source and participant.

TCRbeta CDR3 regions were amplified from genomic DNA using the immunoSEQ Assay, a bias-controlled multiplex PCR. The original methods were these. The number of nucleated cells in each sample was estimated by amplification of reference gene primers within the assay. Sequence reads were collapsed and filtered to measure the absolute abundance of every unique TCRbeta CDR3 rearrangement. For each sample, productive Simpson clonality was calculated as the square root of Simpson's diversity index across productive rearrangements. TCRdb re-hosts the immuneACCESS table, in-frame sequences only. Its copies lack some clones; in the studies checked, an unresolved V gene accounts for under half of them, and the cause for the rest is not known. The V and J calls and clone size were taken over from that table, and D and trimming were inferred from the DNA. The sample includes some 65,000 clones, with 80% to 95% observed a single time. Around 0.47% of the sample belongs to the ten largest clones.

One collaborating source in Seattle enrolled patients during active infection and followed them longitudinally through the course of disease. Whole blood was collected in K2EDTA tubes by collaborating institutions according to the institutions' own protocols. Collaborator samples were shipped for TCRbeta analysis as frozen whole blood, isolated PBMCs, or DNA extracted from either sample type. This clone was observed a few times. Its antigen target is currently unknown. Per-base quality was not reported, and no clone a single base away is much larger than it. From a lookup of the germline V gene, CDR1 and CDR2 are SGHVS and FQNEAQ. From V the trimming removes 6 bases and from J it removes 6 bases, while the gene matches leave 10 bases of the junction unaccounted for. The CDR3 covers 17 residues, taking in both the cysteine and the phenylalanine. Only the CDR3 part of the read is kept: 51 bases, read in frame from the first base.

This TCR derives from a man aged 50 or older with COVID-19, enrolled during active disease. The specimen was peripheral blood. Rearrangement joined TRBV7-8 to TRBJ2-2; 13 central nucleotides agree with TRBD2. CDR3 reads: CASRTTPGLAGSGELFF. The DNA sequence follows: TGTGCCAGCAGAACGACTCCGGGACTAGCGGGATCCGGGGAGCTGTTTTTT.